This TCR beta chain was identified during a study of blood T cells in healthy people across ages. Whenever a sample was processed, at least 6 million PBMCs were isolated. The CDR3 covers 17 residues. J lost 6 bases, V lost 2 bases, and 8 bases had no gene match. The germline V gene has CDR1 SGHTA and CDR2 FQGNSA. This clonotype has at least ten counts. Together with a sample-barcoded 5' primer, a J-beta primer mix was included in a second PCR lasting about 6 to 11 cycles. TCRdb re-called the 5' RACE reads through MiXCR, storing one row per CDR3 protein. The profile shows around 870,000 distinct CDR3 sequences, about 30% of them singletons.

Sequences were obtained from blood. This chain connects TRBV7-2 to TRBJ1-6, with 9 bases aligning to TRBD1. The sequence was collected from an elderly woman in good health. Here the CDR3 DNA reads TGTGCCAGCAGCTTAAATGGAGGGACAGGGACTAATTCACCCCTCCACTTT. Translation: CASSLNGGTGTNSPLHF.